One T cell receptor beta chain is described in this entry. The data derive from a study of T-cell reconstitution after alpha-beta-depleted transplantation in children. Germline CDR1 is SGHRS and CDR2 is YFSETQ. V lost 4 bases and J lost 7; bases outside the gene matches: 10. CDR3 length: 15 residues. The TCRbeta library incorporated unique molecular identifiers. Using its own MiXCR run on the PCR reads, TCRdb lists one record per CDR3 protein. Among approximately 520,000 distinct CDR3 sequences listed, over 25% were seen once. This clonotype was obtained from a human donor who donated a stem cell graft to a child with aplastic anemia. The chain is built from TRBV5-1 and TRBJ1-1; TRBD1 matches at 10 bases. The material was PBMCs from the stem cell graft donor, obtained from the stem cell graft. The CDR3 region is CASSLGQGISGEAFF. CDR3 sequence (DNA): TGCGCCAGCAGCCTGGGACAGGGGATTTCTGGTGAAGCTTTCTTT.